The rows below give T cell receptor beta chains drawn from one sample of a study of blood T cell repertoires in COVID-19. The table came from immunoSEQ multiplex PCR; TCRdb's copy has only in-frame clones and leaves some out. The repertoire holds around 180,000 clones, about 81% seen once, with approximately 10% in the top ten. Sequencing was carried out using peripheral blood. The receptors here all came from an elderly woman with COVID-19, enrolled during active disease. CDR3s leave out the opening cysteine and the closing phenylalanine or tryptophan. A D gene is named only where the DNA matches it firmly.

TRBD1	TRBV4-3	ASSQDWLTGLEQY
TRBD2	TRBV27	ASSLVSGRVYEQY
.	TRBV27	ASSFTGDEPQH
TRBD1	TRBV11-2	ASSSDRGNSPLH
.	TRBV5-1	ASSLVPGQDYEQY
TRBD2	TRBV7-2	ASSLWASGENTQY
.	TRBV28	ASSLWGGTEAF
.	TRBV19	ASSPQGHNYGYT
TRBD1	TRBV6-6	ASTISGTGRNIQY
TRBD1	TRBV5-6	ASSLVGQGSGNTIY
.	TRBV7-9	ASSNSEQPQH
.	TRBV11-3	ASSFQGTDTQY
.	TRBV7-8	ASTLKLYDTGELF
TRBD2	TRBV7-9	ASSLGLAANTGELF
.	TRBV7-8	ASSLTPPTTELF
.	TRBV2	ASSYLSSYEQY
.	TRBV9	ASSVGAYTEAF
TRBD2	TRBV27	ASKLAGAYEQY
.	TRBV19	ASSPLTGGANVLT
.	TRBV7-9	ASSSTQTAIETQY
TRBD1	TRBV4-2	ASSAGTENTGELF
.	TRBV18	ASSPPLPGANVLT
.	TRBV9	ASSVGGSSGNTIY
TRBD1	TRBV18	ASSPDDREMWEQY
TRBD1	TRBV28	ASSQPTGEQY
TRBD2	TRBV5-4	ASSLTTGLYNEQF
.	TRBV6-2/TRBV6-3	ASSYPLAGWSDTQY
.	TRBV18	ASSDPGGYEQY
.	TRBV25-1	ASSEWGSGNTGELF
.	TRBV3-1/TRBV3-2	ASSQLSLLNEQF
.	TRBV5-1	ASSSGGPSYGYT
.	TRBV7-8	ASSQAVRYEQY
TRBD2	TRBV7-2	ASSTQRGDEQY
.	TRBV4-1	ASSSRQTLGTDTQY
.	TRBV25-1	ASSPRGAGNTIY
.	TRBV9	ASSVAGVGEQY
.	TRBV2	ASSDQGGGYEQY
TRBD2	TRBV6-5	ASSRKLGGYNEQF
TRBD2	TRBV18	ASSPGGSGSGTYEQY
TRBD1	TRBV7-6	ASSPQGDPFYEQY
.	TRBV18	ASSHTGGLNNSPLH
.	TRBV5-4	ASSSTDLGELF
.	TRBV3-1/TRBV3-2	ASSGTGNQPQH
.	TRBV4-1	ASSQPGQKGGYT
TRBD1	TRBV18	ASSPGTATSNYGYT
.	TRBV19	ASRKLGGAGANVLT
TRBD2	TRBV2	ASSRSGIVQETQY
.	TRBV20-1	SASFRGGSYGYT
.	TRBV6-1	ASSELTGPTGELF
TRBD1	TRBV19	ASSAQDGTGFGEQY
TRBD1	TRBV5-4	ASSTARGRSGANVLT
.	TRBV5-5	ASSLSGVGYGYT